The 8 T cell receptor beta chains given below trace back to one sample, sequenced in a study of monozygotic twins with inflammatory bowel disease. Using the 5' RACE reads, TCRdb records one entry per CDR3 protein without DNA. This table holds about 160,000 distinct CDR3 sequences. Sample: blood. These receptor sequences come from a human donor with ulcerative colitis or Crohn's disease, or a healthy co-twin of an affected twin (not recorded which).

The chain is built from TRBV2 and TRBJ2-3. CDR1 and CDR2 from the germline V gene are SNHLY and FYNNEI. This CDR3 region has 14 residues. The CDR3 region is CASRDKTSTDTQYF.

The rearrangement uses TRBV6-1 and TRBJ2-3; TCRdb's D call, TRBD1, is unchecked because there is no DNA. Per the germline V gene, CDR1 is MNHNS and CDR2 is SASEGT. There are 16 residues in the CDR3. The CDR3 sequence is CASSPSVGQPGDTQYF.

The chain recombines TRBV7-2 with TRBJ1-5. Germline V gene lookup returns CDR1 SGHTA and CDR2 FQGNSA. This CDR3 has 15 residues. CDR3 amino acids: CASSSTGDSNQPQHF.

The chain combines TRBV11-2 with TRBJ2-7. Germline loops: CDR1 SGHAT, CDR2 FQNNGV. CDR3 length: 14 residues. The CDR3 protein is CASSLIVSSYEQYF.

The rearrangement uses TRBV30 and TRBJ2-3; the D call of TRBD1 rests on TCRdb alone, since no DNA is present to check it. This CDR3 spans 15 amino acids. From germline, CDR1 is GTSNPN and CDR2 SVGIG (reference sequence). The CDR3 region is CAWNPGALHTDTQYF.

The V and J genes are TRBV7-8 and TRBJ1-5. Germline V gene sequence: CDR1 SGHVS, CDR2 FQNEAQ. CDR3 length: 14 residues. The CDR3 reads CASSQTSRNQPQHF.

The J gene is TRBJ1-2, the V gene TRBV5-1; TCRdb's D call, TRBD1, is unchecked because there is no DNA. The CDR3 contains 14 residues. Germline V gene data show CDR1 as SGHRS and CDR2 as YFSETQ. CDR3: CASSLAQGAYGYTF.

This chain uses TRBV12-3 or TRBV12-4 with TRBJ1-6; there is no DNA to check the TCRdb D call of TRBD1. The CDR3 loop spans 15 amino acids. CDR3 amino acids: CASTFASGANSPLHF.